The sequence of this T cell receptor (beta chain) was determined in a study of T cell repertoires in cytomegalovirus infection. Study outcomes and limitations: The response measured ex vivo was dominated by TCR beta clonotypes (HLA-C-restricted and CMV-specific).

In its sample, this clonotype was seen many times. Its antigen remains unknown. The CDR3 has 15 residues. Germline assignment: CDR1 MNHEY and CDR2 SVGAGI. Trimming cost V 0 bases and J 4 bases; bases outside gene matches: 2. MiXCR, run by TCRdb on the reads, gives a single entry per CDR3 protein. The sample has roughly 320,000 distinct CDR3 sequences, about 9.1% seen once. This clonotype was obtained from a human donor in good health (CMV status not recorded). Some clones in this sample may be carry-over from other donors' samples. The sequencing input was PBMCs. V usage is TRBV6-5 and J usage is TRBJ1-1; TRBD1 matches 10 bases. CDR3: CASSYSGQGLTEAFF. In DNA form, the CDR3 reads TGTGCCAGCAGTTACTCGGGACAGGGGCTCACTGAAGCTTTCTTT.